These 7 T cell receptor beta chains originate from one sample sequenced in a study of Ad26.COV2.S vaccination and SARS-CoV-2 variants. Treatment indicated: some 19 received Ad26.COV2.S at low or high dose, single or two shots; 5 received placebo; per-sample allocation not given. Samples analyzed were those drawn on day 63 after the first vaccine or placebo injection. TCRdb's copy holds only in-frame clones and misses some; the assay was immunoSEQ multiplex PCR. Of 380,000 or so clones listed, about 89% are singletons. Sequences were derived from peripheral blood, sampled in a trial of Ad26.COV2.S vaccine versus placebo. These receptors came from a person aged 18-60 years who received the Ad26.COV2.S COVID-19 vaccine or a placebo.

The chain is built from TRBV4-1 and TRBJ2-3; 10 nucleotides match TRBD2. The CDR3 loop spans 16 amino acids. CDR1 MGHRA and CDR2 YSYEKL come from the germline V gene. Trimming removed 2 bases from V and 1 base from J; junction bases left unmatched: 3. CDR3 residues: CASSQFGLAGTDTQYF. The CDR3 nucleotides read TGCGCCAGCAGCCAATTCGGACTAGCGGGCACAGATACGCAGTATTTT.

This clone is a singleton in its sample. CDR3 nucleotides: TGCGCCAGCAGCGTGCGACAGGGAGGCGAAAAACTGTTTTTT. Translation: CASSVRQGGEKLFF. The rearrangement uses TRBV5-1 and TRBJ1-4; the match to TRBD1 covers 7 bases. Looked up from germline, CDR1 is SGHRS and CDR2 is YFSETQ. Trimming cost V 4 bases and J 8 bases; bases outside gene matches: 8. This CDR3 comprises 14 residues.

This chain connects TRBV3-1 (or the pseudogene TRBV3-2) to TRBJ2-5; D gene ambiguous. Trimming stripped 3 bases from V and 4 bases from J, with 9 bases between. Germline V lookup: CDR1 LGHDT, CDR2 YNNKEL (reference sequence). CDR3 length equals 13 residues. The CDR3 DNA is TGTGCCAGCAGCCAGGGCCGCCGAGAGACCCAGTACTTC. Amino acid sequence: CASSQGRRETQYF.

V and J are TRBV28 and TRBJ1-2; no clear D gene. CDR1 and CDR2 from the germline V gene are MDHEN and SYDVKM. V lost 7 bases and J lost 8, with 11 bases in between. CDR3 length: 11 amino acids. CDR3 DNA: TGTGCCAGCACTCTGGGCCGCGGCTACACCTTC. Amino acid sequence: CASTLGRGYTF.

This rearrangement joins TRBV5-4 to TRBJ2-2; the match to TRBD1 covers 8 bases. V shed 1 base and J 4 bases; nucleotides not matched to a gene: 3. There are 15 residues in the CDR3. The germline CDR1 and CDR2 sequences are SGHNT and YYREEE (reference sequence). The CDR3 DNA is TGTGCCAGCAGCTTGACAGGGGGAAGCACCGGGGAGCTGTTTTTT. Residues: CASSLTGGSTGELFF.

The gene calls are TRBV13 and TRBJ1-3, with D unresolved. V lost 1 base, J lost 0 bases, and 13 bases lay in between. The V gene's germline CDR1 is PRHDT and CDR2 FYEKMQ (reference sequence). This CDR3 spans 17 amino acids. As DNA, the CDR3 is TGTGCCAGCAGCTTAGATTTGTCGGTGGGCTCTGGAAACACCATATATTTT. Translated: CASSLDLSVGSGNTIYF.

This clone was observed a few times. The rearrangement uses TRBV5-1 and TRBJ1-1, with TRBD1 matching 9 bases. The germline CDR1 and CDR2 sequences are SGHRS and YFSETQ. V shed 0 bases, J shed 0 bases, and the junction held 3 bases outside the gene matches. The CDR3 is 16 residues long. The CDR3 DNA follows: TGCGCCAGCAGCTTGGTGGGGACAGGGTTGAACACTGAAGCTTTCTTT. Translation gives CASSLVGTGLNTEAFF.